This TCR beta chain was captured in a study of CD8+ T cells in alopecia areata. Overall study findings and caveats: Baseline CD8+ expansion's link to response remains uncertain, as there was one nonresponder.

RNA was isolated and reverse transcribed to cDNA, the sequencing template. Generated by immunoSEQ multiplex PCR, the TCRdb table keeps only in-frame clones and is missing some. This sample carries more than 140,000 clones, about 88% of them seen once, and the ten largest clones take 13%. Concerning this clone itself: Its antigen is currently unknown.

Treatment described: oral pan-JAK inhibitor, 5-10 mg twice daily. The sequencing here drew on CD8+ T cells sorted from blood, taken at week 4, from a patient treated with tofacitinib. The sequence derives from a human donor with alopecia areata.

CDR3 sequence: CASSEAGYEKLFF. CDR3 sequence (DNA): TGTGCCAGCAGTGAAGCAGGGTATGAAAAACTGTTTTTT. The chain carries TRBV6-1 and TRBJ1-4; D is unresolved. There are 13 residues in the CDR3. Germline CDR1 is MNHNS and CDR2 is SASEGT. Trimming left V 0 bases short and J 6 bases short, with 5 bases between.